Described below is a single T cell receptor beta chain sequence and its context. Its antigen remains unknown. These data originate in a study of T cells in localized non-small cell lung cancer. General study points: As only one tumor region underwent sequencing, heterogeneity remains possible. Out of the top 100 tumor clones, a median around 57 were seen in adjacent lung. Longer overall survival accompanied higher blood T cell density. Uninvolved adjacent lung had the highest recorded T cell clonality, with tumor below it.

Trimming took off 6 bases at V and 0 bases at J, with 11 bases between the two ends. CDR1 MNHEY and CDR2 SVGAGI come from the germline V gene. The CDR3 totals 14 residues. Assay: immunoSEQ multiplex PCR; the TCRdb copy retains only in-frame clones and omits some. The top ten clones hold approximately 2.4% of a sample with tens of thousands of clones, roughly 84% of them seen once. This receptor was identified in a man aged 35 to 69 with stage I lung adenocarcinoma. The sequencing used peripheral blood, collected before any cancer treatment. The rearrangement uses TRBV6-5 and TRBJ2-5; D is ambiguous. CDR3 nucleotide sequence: TGTGCCAGCAGCACTTACTCGTACCAAGAGACCCAGTACTTC. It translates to CASSTYSYQETQYF.